This paragraph covers one T cell receptor beta chain sequence. Its specificity is unknown. This entry comes from a study of cytomegalovirus exposure and HLA in healthy donors. General study results and limits: The majority of TCR sequences were rare, yet some public TCRs appeared in many donors. Among TCR beta chains, those listed as cytomegalovirus-associated numbered about 160. Published work reported that the classifier diagnosed cytomegalovirus status with high specificity and sensitivity.

These donors were members of the roughly 120-subject validation cohort, a group separate from the roughly 700-subject first cohort. Produced via immunoSEQ multiplex PCR; TCRdb's table is partial and in-frame only. There are more than 150,000 clones in the sample; 84% occur only once, and 2.8% lies in the top ten. This TCR derives from a woman aged 18-35 years in good health and CMV-seropositive. Sequenced sample: PBMCs.

The DNA for the CDR3 is TGCGCCAGCAGCTCGACAGGGACAGTTGGGGTGAACACTGAAGCTTTCTTT. This translates into CASSSTGTVGVNTEAFF. This chain links TRBV5-1 with TRBJ1-1, with 7 bases lining up with TRBD1. Germline V gene sequence: CDR1 SGHRS, CDR2 YFSETQ. V dropped 3 bases and J dropped 0; count of bases not matched to a gene: 11. CDR3 length equals 17 residues.